The clone carrying this T cell receptor (beta chain) was counted only a few times. The antigen remains unidentified. Trimming removed 6 bases from V and 8 bases from J, with 16 bases in between. Germline V lookup: CDR1 PRHDT, CDR2 FYEKMQ (reference sequence). The CDR3 sequence is 13 residues long. This entry comes from a study of post-analysis software for immune sequencing data. Findings of the study overall: The five TRBV segments detected at higher frequency in patients than in controls included TRBV5-6, TRBV5-1 and TRBV20-1.

TCR beta cDNA libraries included unique molecular identifiers. T cells numbering 1 to 10 million yielded some 520,000 cDNA molecules. MiXCR was run by TCRdb on the PCR reads, yielding one entry per CDR3 protein. The table has a few hundred thousand distinct CDR3 sequences, about 40% seen once; the top ten hold approximately 7.6%. Sequences were obtained from blood. The source is a girl aged 2 to 9 with multiple sclerosis. J is TRBJ1-2 and V is TRBV13; possibly TRBD1 for D (5 bases). Here the CDR3 DNA reads TGTGCCAGCAGTCTCGGGACGGTCGGGGGCTACACCTTC. This sequence encodes CASSLGTVGGYTF.